This T cell receptor beta chain was sequenced for a study of T cells after yellow fever vaccination. Study results and limitations: Subsequent booster samples again held most clones from primary vaccination (96% CD4, approximately 85% CD8). The secondary T-cell response peaked on day 5, not day 15, but was weaker. The CD4 compartment and the CD8 compartment contained a small share of clonotypes in common.

Notes on this clonotype: Its antigen is currently unknown.

CDR1 and CDR2 from the germline V gene are SGHTA and FQGNSA. The V gene end was trimmed by 5 bases and the J gene end by 3 bases; junction bases not matched to a gene: 4. The CDR3 runs to 14 residues. Template switching with 5'RACE generated the TCR cDNA and added a universal primer site and UMIs. TCRdb reanalysed the 5' RACE reads using MiXCR and keeps one entry per CDR3 protein. Altogether about 320,000 distinct CDR3 sequences are present, around 10% being singletons, with the ten largest covering 2.5% to 4%. The specimen was CD4+ T cells sorted from PBMCs, collected 45 days after the yellow fever booster vaccination. The chain combines TRBV7-2 with TRBJ1-1; 9 bases are shared with TRBD1. The clonotype was recovered from a man aged 18 to 35 who received the YFV17D yellow fever vaccine. The CDR3 DNA reads TGTGCCAGCAGCCAACAGGGGGCAGACACTGAAGCTTTCTTT. Amino acids: CASSQQGADTEAFF. Based on the CDR3 plus reference TRBV7-2 and TRBJ1-1, the full variable domain is GAGVSQSPSNKVTEKGKDVELRCDPISGHTALYWYRQSLGQGLEFLIYFQGNSAPDKSGLPSDRFSAERTGGSVSTLTIQRTQQEDSAVYLCASSQQGADTEAFFGQGTRLTVV.